One and the same sample provided the 7 T cell receptor beta chains below, sequenced in a study of molecular identifiers for immune sequencing clone quantification (dated by TCRdb to the late 2010s). The library relied on PCR. Sequencer: Illumina MiSeq. TCRdb redid the processing of the public reads, applying fastp at Q25 and MiXCR, and retained in-frame beta chains. Identical CDR3 proteins give one entry, which carries the most common genes and DNA. Recorded for this sample are tens of thousands of distinct CDR3 sequences; 18% of them occurred a single time. The ten most abundant clones make up 6.5% to 9% of the sample. Sequencing input: naive CD8+ T cells from blood, with Jurkat cell RNA spiked in. Read against the paper, the sample's cell subset or site label means: FACS-sorted CD8+CD4-CCR7+CD45RA+ naive T cells. These receptors originate from a human donor in good health. Some libraries in this study had Jurkat cell RNA spiked in.

This clonotype was seen at least ten times. The V gene is TRBV15, the J gene TRBJ2-3, with 9 bases matching TRBD2. The germline V gene encodes CDR1 LNHNV and CDR2 YYDKDF (reference sequence). V shed 5 bases and J 3 bases; nucleotides not matched to a gene: 9. The CDR3 has 16 residues. CDR3 nucleotide sequence: TGTGCCACCAGCTCAATGTTAGCGGGAGAGACAGATACGCAGTATTTT. Its translation: CATSSMLAGETDTQYF.

This clonotype was found many times. V usage is TRBV7-9 and J usage is TRBJ2-3; D uncertain. CDR1 and CDR2 from the germline V gene are SEHNR and FQNEAQ (reference sequence). The CDR3 length is 14 residues. V was shortened by 1 base and J by 6 bases, with 11 bases between the two germline ends. The CDR3 nucleotides read TGTGCCAGCAGCTTAGGGGGTGTGAGGGATACGCAGTATTTT. Translated: CASSLGGVRDTQYF.

In DNA, the CDR3 is TGTGCCAGCAGCTCCCCGGTACTAGCGGGAGGTCCACGGGTCGGGGAGCTGTTTTTT. Translated: CASSSPVLAGGPRVGELFF. This chain uses TRBV7-9 with TRBJ2-2; 12 nucleotides line up with TRBD2. V gave up 4 bases and J gave up 7 bases; unmatched junction bases: 16. CDR3 size: 19 residues. The germline CDR1 and CDR2 sequences are SEHNR and FQNEAQ (reference sequence).

This clonotype was seen more than once but under ten times. V and J are TRBV15 and TRBJ1-2, with D unresolved. Trimming took off 5 bases at V and 3 bases at J, with 10 bases between the two ends. There are 13 residues in the CDR3. Looked up from germline, CDR1 is LNHNV and CDR2 is YYDKDF (reference sequence). The chain's CDR3 is CATSGMGDYGYTF. In DNA, the CDR3 is TGTGCCACCAGCGGTATGGGTGACTATGGCTACACCTTC.

The J gene is TRBJ1-6, the V gene TRBV14, with D possibly being TRBD1 (5 bases). CDR3 length: 15 amino acids. V was clipped by 3 bases and J by 3 bases, with 9 bases between them. Per germline, CDR1 SGHDN and CDR2 FVKESK. In nucleotides, the CDR3 is TGTGCCAGCAGCCAGGGACTTTTCTATAATTCACCCCTCCACTTT. It is translated as CASSQGLFYNSPLHF.

This clonotype was seen at least ten times. The chain uses TRBV9 and TRBJ1-1; the D gene is possibly TRBD1 (5 bases). The CDR3 loop spans 15 amino acids. Trimming cost V 0 bases and J 1 base, with 10 bases left between them. Germline V CDR1 and CDR2: SGDLS, YYNGEE. The CDR3 coding sequence is TGTGCCAGCAGCGTAGCTACAACAGGGAACACTGAAGCTTTCTTT. Translating it yields CASSVATTGNTEAFF.

The chain couples TRBV27 to TRBJ2-1; tentative D call: TRBD2 (5 bases). Germline V gene data show CDR1 as MNHEY and CDR2 as SMNVEV (reference sequence). CDR3 size: 14 residues. Trimming left V 3 bases short and J 8 bases short, with 14 bases between. CDR3 nucleotides: TGTGCCAGCAGTTTGAACCCGGGGATCCATGAGCAGTTCTTC. This sequence encodes CASSLNPGIHEQFF.